This is a list of T cell receptor beta chains from one sample in a study of T-cell reconstitution after alpha-beta-depleted transplantation in children. Each CDR3 protein is one row after TCRdb ran MiXCR on the PCR reads. The table lists around 370,000 distinct CDR3 sequences, around 10% of them singletons, with around 2.3% in the top ten. This specimen consisted of PBMCs from the stem cell graft donor, obtained from the stem cell graft. These receptors came from a human donor who donated a stem cell graft to a child with acute lymphoblastic leukemia. Both conserved end residues are part of each CDR3. The D gene is left open where the match is weak. Expanded clones get a size class; other rows say once, few or many, or leave the size out.

d_gene	j_gene	v_gene	abundance	CDR3aa	CDR3nt
.	TRBJ2-3	TRBV5-1	.	CASSPYRADTQYF	TGCGCCAGCAGCCCCTACAGGGCAGATACGCAGTATTTT
TRBD1	TRBJ1-2	TRBV7-9	.	CASSLSYPGQTNYGYTF	TGTGCCAGCAGCTTATCTTACCCGGGACAGACAAACTATGGCTACACCTTC
TRBD1	TRBJ2-1	TRBV4-3	few	CASSQDTGVEQFF	TGCGCCAGCAGCCAGGATACAGGGGTTGAGCAGTTCTTC
.	TRBJ1-1	TRBV7-2	.	CASSILSTEAFF	TGTGCCAGCAGCATACTTTCCACTGAAGCTTTCTTT
TRBD1	TRBJ1-5	TRBV12-3/TRBV12-4	.	CASILGQGENQPQHF	TGTGCCAGCATTCTGGGGCAGGGGGAAAATCAGCCCCAGCATTTT
.	TRBJ2-1	TRBV20-1	many	CSARDNEEPYNEQFF	TGCAGTGCTAGAGATAATGAGGAACCTTACAATGAGCAGTTCTTC
.	TRBJ2-5	TRBV5-1	.	CASSLVRGLKTQYF	TGCGCCAGCAGCTTGGTTAGGGGGTTGAAGACCCAGTACTTC
TRBD2	TRBJ2-3	TRBV12-3/TRBV12-4	.	CATAFSGTTDTQYF	TGTGCCACTGCGTTTAGCGGGACCACAGATACGCAGTATTTT
.	TRBJ2-3	TRBV7-2	many	CASSLIDSYADTQYF	TGTGCCAGCAGCTTAATCGACTCCTACGCGGATACGCAGTATTTT
.	TRBJ2-7	TRBV5-5	many	CASNLRFYEQYF	TGTGCCAGCAACTTGAGATTCTACGAGCAGTACTTC
TRBD1	TRBJ2-7	TRBV5-1	few	CASSSGQSLSSYEQYF	TGCGCCAGCAGCTCGGGACAGTCCCTGAGCTCCTACGAGCAGTACTTC
TRBD1	TRBJ1-5	TRBV24-1	many	CATGGIGGNQPQHF	TGTGCCACAGGGGGCATAGGTGGCAATCAGCCCCAGCATTTT
TRBD1	TRBJ1-5	TRBV15	.	CATSRDRGDNQPQHF	TGTGCCACCAGCAGAGACAGGGGGGACAATCAGCCCCAGCATTTT
TRBD1	TRBJ2-1	TRBV5-6	.	CASSLIRGGSRLGSYNEQFF	TGTGCCAGCAGCTTGATCAGAGGGGGCAGTCGCTTGGGCTCCTACAATGAGCAGTTCTTC
TRBD2	TRBJ2-7	TRBV20-1	.	CSASLAGSWEQYF	TGCAGTGCTAGCCTAGCGGGGTCTTGGGAGCAGTACTTC
TRBD1	TRBJ1-2	TRBV6-5	few	CASRYHGTGDGYTF	TGTGCCAGCAGGTACCACGGGACAGGGGACGGCTACACCTTC
.	TRBJ2-7	TRBV6-2/TRBV6-3	few	CASGPSTYEQYF	TGTGCCAGCGGGCCTTCCACCTACGAGCAGTACTTC
.	TRBJ1-1	TRBV7-9	.	CASSLVHTNTEAFF	TGTGCCAGCAGCTTAGTGCATACTAACACTGAAGCTTTCTTT
TRBD1	TRBJ1-1	TRBV5-6	few	CASSRAKLTGENEAFF	TGTGCCAGCAGCCGGGCTAAACTTACAGGGGAGAATGAAGCTTTCTTT